Listed below are T cell receptor beta chains from one sample, sequenced in a study of T-cell memory formation after mild COVID-19. TCRdb fed the 5' RACE reads into MiXCR, producing one record per CDR3 protein. The sample gives approximately 100,000 distinct CDR3 sequences, roughly 11% of which show up once; 40% is in the top ten. Sequencing was performed on PBMCs or a T cell subset sorted from them (not recorded which). These receptors all stem from a man aged 18 to 29 who had mild COVID-19 (a few samples of this study predate the infection). Cell type and time point are not known. CDR3s include the opening cysteine and the closing phenylalanine or tryptophan. The D gene is left open where the match is weak. For some rows the clone size is stated as once, few or many, or as a class when expanded; others skip it.

V	size	J	D	CDR3	DNA
TRBV7-2	NA	TRBJ2-1	TRBD2	CASSLELAGGPTGNEQFF	TGTGCCAGCAGCTTAGAACTAGCGGGGGGGCCAACGGGGAATGAGCAGTTCTTC
TRBV11-3	few	TRBJ2-1	TRBD2	CASSPRVLRGYYNEQFF	TGTGCCAGCAGCCCCCGCGTTTTGCGGGGGTACTACAATGAGCAGTTCTTC
TRBV27	NA	TRBJ2-1	NA	CASSLQSNNEQFF	TGTGCCAGCAGTTTGCAGTCGAACAATGAGCAGTTCTTC
TRBV12-3/TRBV12-4	many	TRBJ2-6	NA	CASSTGSSGANVLTF	TGTGCCAGCAGTACGGGGAGCTCTGGGGCCAACGTCCTGACTTTC
TRBV7-9	NA	TRBJ2-5	TRBD1	CASSSGQGRQETQYF	TGTGCCAGCAGCTCGGGACAGGGGAGGCAGGAGACCCAGTACTTC
TRBV12-3/TRBV12-4	NA	TRBJ2-3	NA	CASSRRGSGDTQYF	TGTGCCAGCAGCCGCCGGGGTAGCGGAGATACGCAGTATTTT
TRBV5-1	NA	TRBJ2-7	TRBD1	CASSWTGTSYEQYF	TGCGCCAGCAGTTGGACAGGGACCTCCTACGAGCAGTACTTC
TRBV6-5	few	TRBJ2-1	NA	CASRTGTVGHQVF	TGTGCCAGCAGAACCGGAACGGTGGGGCACCAGGTCTTC
TRBV20-1	few	TRBJ1-3	NA	CSARDEISSGNTIYF	TGCAGTGCTAGAGATGAAATCAGCTCTGGAAACACCATATATTTT
TRBV7-6	few	TRBJ2-2	TRBD2	CASSPGNSGAGELFF	TGTGCCAGCAGCCCAGGGAATAGCGGGGCCGGGGAGCTGTTTTTT
TRBV4-1	few	TRBJ1-1	NA	CASSQGDTEAFF	TGCGCCAGCAGCCAAGGAGACACTGAAGCTTTCTTT
TRBV5-5	NA	TRBJ2-1	NA	CASSRLGSSYNEQFF	TGTGCCAGCAGCAGACTAGGTAGCTCCTACAATGAGCAGTTCTTC
TRBV27	NA	TRBJ1-2	NA	CASSLSGGGSFSGYTF	TGTGCCAGCAGTTTATCGGGGGGTGGGTCCTTCAGCGGCTACACCTTC
TRBV7-3	NA	TRBJ2-3	NA	CASSLSLGYTDTQYF	TGTGCCAGCAGCTTAAGCCTAGGGTACACAGATACGCAGTATTTT
TRBV5-1	few	TRBJ1-1	NA	CASSSRRMNTEAFF	TGCGCCAGCAGTTCGCGTCGGATGAACACTGAAGCTTTCTTT
TRBV6-2/TRBV6-3	few	TRBJ2-2	NA	CASSYTGRGTGELFF	TGTGCCAGCAGTTACACAGGGAGGGGCACCGGGGAGCTGTTTTTT
TRBV6-5	few	TRBJ2-7	NA	CASSYSGAYEQYF	TGTGCCAGCAGTTACTCAGGGGCCTACGAGCAGTACTTC
TRBV7-9	NA	TRBJ1-4	NA	CASSFSPSEKLFF	TGTGCCAGCAGCTTTTCGCCCAGTGAAAAACTGTTTTTT
TRBV6-2/TRBV6-3	NA	TRBJ1-1	TRBD1	CASWTGGGAEAFF	TGTGCCAGCTGGACAGGGGGAGGTGCTGAAGCTTTCTTT
TRBV6-5	few	TRBJ1-2	NA	CASSYSSQGLGYTF	TGTGCCAGCAGTTACTCGAGCCAGGGGTTGGGCTACACCTTC
TRBV7-2	NA	TRBJ1-6	NA	CASSPPFRDSPLHF	TGTGCCAGCAGCCCGCCATTCAGGGATTCACCCCTCCACTTT
TRBV7-6	few	TRBJ2-5	NA	CASSLSGGDSETQYF	TGTGCCAGCAGCTTATCCGGCGGGGACTCGGAGACCCAGTACTTC
TRBV10-1	NA	TRBJ2-1	NA	CASSVGPQQFF	TGCGCCAGCAGTGTTGGCCCTCAGCAGTTCTTC
TRBV7-2	few	TRBJ1-1	NA	CASSLEPTNTEAFF	TGTGCCAGCAGCTTAGAACCCACGAACACTGAAGCTTTCTTT
TRBV4-1	NA	TRBJ1-2	NA	CASSQDGAGANYGYTF	TGCGCCAGCAGCCAAGATGGGGCGGGGGCTAACTATGGCTACACCTTC
TRBV27	many	TRBJ2-5	NA	CASSLAPGNVETQYF	TGTGCCAGCAGTTTGGCTCCGGGTAACGTGGAGACCCAGTACTTC
TRBV24-1	few	TRBJ2-3	NA	CATSVATEARTDTQYF	TGTGCCACCAGTGTTGCGACAGAAGCTCGCACAGATACGCAGTATTTT
TRBV12-3/TRBV12-4	NA	TRBJ1-2	TRBD1	CASSPRTGVNYGYTF	TGTGCCAGCAGTCCACGGACAGGGGTTAACTATGGCTACACCTTC
TRBV29-1	NA	TRBJ2-7	TRBD1	CSAKDRGPTYEQYF	TGCAGCGCCAAAGACAGGGGCCCGACCTACGAGCAGTACTTC
TRBV12-3/TRBV12-4	NA	TRBJ2-1	NA	CASTWGSSYNEQFF	TGTGCCAGCACCTGGGGGTCATCCTACAATGAGCAGTTCTTC
TRBV29-1	few	TRBJ1-2	NA	CSVDLSGPNYGYTF	TGCAGCGTTGATCTTTCGGGACCTAACTATGGCTACACCTTC
TRBV27	NA	TRBJ1-4	NA	CASMGFNGATNEKLFF	TGTGCCAGCATGGGGTTCAACGGTGCAACTAATGAAAAACTGTTTTTT
TRBV4-1	few	TRBJ2-1	NA	CASSQETAGNEQFF	TGCGCCAGCAGCCAAGAGACGGCGGGCAATGAGCAGTTCTTC